The 24 T cell receptor beta chains given below trace back to one sample, sequenced in a study of cytomegalovirus exposure and HLA in healthy donors. PCR employed 60 Vbeta and 13 Jbeta primers. Clones were sequenced by immunoSEQ multiplex PCR, and TCRdb holds only the in-frame ones, with some missing. The sample has roughly 180,000 clones, roughly 80% seen once. The sample taken for sequencing was PBMCs. These receptors were obtained from a man aged 30 to 45 in good health and CMV-seropositive.

V gene TRBV7-9 combines with J gene TRBJ2-1, with D tentatively TRBD1 (6 bases). CDR1 and CDR2 from the germline V gene are SEHNR and FQNEAQ (reference sequence). Trimming removed 4 bases at V and 9 bases at J, with 16 bases between. This CDR3 contains 14 residues. CDR3 in amino acids: CASSSQQQGGEQFF. The CDR3 DNA sequence: TGTGCCAGCAGCTCACAACAACAGGGCGGTGAGCAGTTCTTC.

The CDR3 reads CASSFRWDRKPLMNTEAFF. CDR3 DNA sequence: TGTGCCAGCAGCTTCCGCTGGGACAGGAAACCGCTCATGAACACTGAAGCTTTCTTT. The rearrangement links TRBV7-9 to TRBJ1-1; TRBD1 matches 8 bases. This CDR3 is built from 19 residues. The germline V gene has CDR1 SEHNR and CDR2 FQNEAQ (reference sequence). The V segment lost 3 bases and the J segment 0 bases; nucleotides outside the gene matches: 15.

The chain carries TRBV11-2 and TRBJ1-5; TRBD1 matches 10 bases. Germline CDR1 SGHAT, CDR2 FQNNGV. The CDR3 length is 15 residues. Unmatched junction bases numbered 7, after V lost 5 bases and J lost 6 bases. This chain's CDR3 is CASSLDRGQRQPQHF. CDR3 nucleotide sequence: TGTGCCAGCAGCCTCGACAGGGGGCAGCGTCAGCCCCAGCATTTT.

This clone was counted once. V and J are TRBV10-1 and TRBJ1-5; D may be TRBD1 (6 bases). The germline gives CDR1 WNHNN, CDR2 SYGVQD (reference sequence). The V end lost 2 bases, the J end lost 9 bases, and 11 bases lay between the germline ends. The CDR3 loop spans 13 amino acids. CDR3 nucleotides: TGCGCCAGCAGTGAGGTCCCCAGGGGGCCCCAGCATTTT. Translating it yields CASSEVPRGPQHF.

The chain joins TRBV27 to TRBJ2-2, with 7 nucleotides matching TRBD1. The CDR3 loop spans 15 amino acids. In germline, CDR1 is MNHEY, CDR2 SMNVEV (reference sequence). V was pared by 5 bases and J by 4 bases, with 7 bases of the junction left unmatched. This CDR3 is CASSALGQFTGELFF. CDR3 DNA sequence: TGTGCCAGCAGTGCATTGGGACAGTTCACCGGGGAGCTGTTTTTT.

The genes are TRBV19 and TRBJ1-5; 9 positions agree with TRBD1. With 6 bases clipped from V and 2 bases from J, the junction kept 8 bases outside the gene matches. The germline CDR1 and CDR2 sequences are LNHDA and SQIVND (reference sequence). There are 16 residues in the CDR3. The CDR3 DNA is TGTGCCAGTAGCCGGGGACAGGGCGGCGGCAATCAGCCCCAGCATTTT. It codes for CASSRGQGGGNQPQHF.

This chain joins TRBV29-1 and TRBJ1-4, with no clear D. The CDR3 runs to 11 residues. V lost 0 bases, J lost 7 bases, and 3 bases lay in between. The V gene's germline CDR1 is SQVTM and CDR2 ANQGSEA. This CDR3 is CSVEDSEKLFF. The CDR3 bases are TGCAGCGTTGAAGATAGTGAAAAACTGTTTTTT.

The V and J genes are TRBV5-4 and TRBJ1-1, with D perhaps matching TRBD1 (5 bases). V was cut by 2 bases and J by 1 base, with 9 bases left in between. The CDR3 is 14 residues long. Germline CDR1 SGHNT, CDR2 YYREEE (reference sequence). CDR3 sequence (DNA): TGTGCCAGCAGCTTCGTGGGGCAGAACACTGAAGCTTTCTTT. Its protein is CASSFVGQNTEAFF. Together with reference TRBV5-4 and TRBJ1-1, the CDR3 gives the full variable domain: ETGVTQSPTHLIKTRGQQVTLRCSSQSGHNTVSWYQQALGQGPQFIFQYYREEENGRGNFPPRFSGLQFPNYSSELNVNALELDDSALYLCASSFVGQNTEAFFGQGTRLTVV.

The J gene is TRBJ1-6, the V gene TRBV11-2; D gene unclear. The CDR3 contains 15 residues. Deletions cut 1 base from V and 6 bases from J, with 10 bases between. Germline V CDR1 and CDR2: SGHAT, FQNNGV. The DNA of the CDR3 is TGTGCCAGCAGCTTAGTTGCGGCTCCTAATTCACCCCTCCACTTT. Amino acids: CASSLVAAPNSPLHF.

The chain links TRBV28 to TRBJ2-7; possibly TRBD1 for D (6 bases). Trimming pared 1 base from V and 1 base from J, leaving 11 bases between. This CDR3 has 15 amino acids. Looked up from germline, CDR1 is MDHEN and CDR2 is SYDVKM. CDR3 region: CASSLSPTGSYEQYF. In nucleotides, the CDR3 is TGTGCCAGCAGTTTATCCCCCACAGGGTCCTACGAGCAGTACTTC.

The V and J genes are TRBV2 and TRBJ2-7, with unresolved D. Germline CDR1 is SNHLY and CDR2 is FYNNEI. The CDR3 totals 13 residues. Between the trimmed V and J ends, which lost 4 bases and 0 bases, there was a span of 7 bases. CDR3 coding DNA: TGTGCCAGCAGTGGACAAAGCTCCTACGAGCAGTACTTC. Amino acids: CASSGQSSYEQYF.

The chain combines TRBV28 with TRBJ2-5, with 8 bases that match TRBD2. The V gene's germline CDR1 is MDHEN and CDR2 SYDVKM. The CDR3 spans 18 residues. J was trimmed by 5 bases and V by 2 bases; bases with no gene match: 16. For the CDR3, the DNA is TGTGCCAGCAGTTTAACCAGGGGAGTGCGGGGGGACCGGGAGACCCAGTACTTC. Encoded protein: CASSLTRGVRGDRETQYF.

The CDR3 coding sequence is TGCGCCAGCAGCTTGAACTCCGAGCAGTACTTC. This sequence encodes CASSLNSEQYF. This chain uses TRBV5-1 with TRBJ2-7; D not certain. The V end lost 1 base, the J end lost 6 bases, and 5 bases lay between the germline ends. The CDR3 extends over 11 amino acids. CDR1 and CDR2 from the germline V gene are SGHRS and YFSETQ.

The CDR3 sequence is CASSSSRAGVRDQETQYF. Here the CDR3 DNA reads TGCGCCAGCAGCTCTTCGCGAGCGGGGGTAAGAGATCAAGAGACCCAGTACTTC. This chain joins TRBV5-1 and TRBJ2-5; TRBD2 agrees at 8 bases. CDR3 length: 18 amino acids. Trimming took 3 bases from V and 2 from J; bases not matched to a gene: 15. Germline assignment: CDR1 SGHRS and CDR2 YFSETQ. Combining the CDR3 with reference TRBV5-1 and TRBJ2-5 gives the whole variable domain KAGVTQTPRYLIKTRGQQVTLSCSPISGHRSVSWYQQTPGQGLQFLFEYFSETQRNKGNFPGRFSGRQFSNSRSEMNVSTLELGDSALYLCASSSSRAGVRDQETQYFGPGTRLLVL.

The V gene is TRBV2, the J gene TRBJ1-2; 7 nucleotides line up with TRBD1. V was clipped by 11 bases and J by 5 bases; unmatched bases: 11. The CDR3 covers 13 residues. The V gene's germline CDR1 is SNHLY and CDR2 FYNNEI. DNA for the CDR3: TGTGCCCTCAAGGACAGGAAACTATATGGCTACACCTTC. This sequence encodes CALKDRKLYGYTF.

CDR3 bases: TGTGCCAGTAATGACAGGGACAATGAGCAGTTCTTC. Residues: CASNDRDNEQFF. This chain joins TRBV19 and TRBJ2-1; 7 positions agree with TRBD1. CDR3 length: 12 amino acids. J lost 5 bases, V lost 7 bases, and 2 bases had no gene match. Looked up from germline, CDR1 is LNHDA and CDR2 is SQIVND (reference sequence).

The chain is built from TRBV30 and TRBJ1-4; D unclear. Germline-derived CDR1 and CDR2 are GTSNPN and SVGIG (reference sequence). CDR3 length: 12 amino acids. V was clipped by 0 bases and J by 7 bases, with 6 bases between them. The CDR3 nucleotides read TGTGCCTGGAGTGTACAGATTGAAAAACTGTTTTTT. Residues: CAWSVQIEKLFF.

The CDR3 is CASHFRTGGAGYTF. The CDR3 region has the DNA TGTGCCAGCCATTTCAGGACAGGGGGCGCTGGCTACACCTTC. The chain carries TRBV5-4 and TRBJ1-2, with 11 positions matching TRBD1. The CDR3 consists of 14 residues. Germline CDR1 and CDR2: SGHNT and YYREEE (reference sequence). V shed 7 bases and J 7 bases; nucleotides not matched to a gene: 9.

A word on this clone: Other DNA sequences in the same sample also yield this CDR3. The chain joins TRBV9 to TRBJ2-7, with TRBD1 matching 8 bases. The junction had 2 bases not matched to a gene; V was cut back by 0 bases and J by 0 bases. CDR1 SGDLS and CDR2 YYNGEE come from the germline V gene. This CDR3 has 15 residues. CDR3 amino acids: CASSVGQGASYEQYF. The CDR3 DNA sequence: TGTGCCAGCAGCGTAGGTCAGGGGGCCTCCTACGAGCAGTACTTC.

As regards this clone: A junction boundary mismatches the germline segment, possibly from a read error. This chain's CDR3 is CSSSDWTSGGSDTQYF. The CDR3 DNA is TGTTCCAGCAGTGACTGGACTAGCGGGGGCTCAGATACGCAGTATTTT. This rearrangement joins TRBV7-9 to TRBJ2-3, with TRBD2 identical over 13 bases. CDR1 is SEHNR, CDR2 FQNEAQ, per germline (reference sequence). This CDR3 is built from 16 residues. Full variable domain (missing parts from reference TRBV7-9 and TRBJ2-3): DTGVSQNPRHKITKRGQNVTFRCDPISEHNRLYWYRQTLGQGPEFLTYFQNEAQLEKSRLLSDRFSAERPKGSFSTLEIQRTEQGDSAMYLCSSSDWTSGGSDTQYFGPGTRLTVL.

This clone was detected a few times. The rearrangement links TRBV13 to TRBJ2-3; perhaps TRBD1 as D (5 bases). Trimming stripped 1 base from V and 2 bases from J, with 10 bases between. This CDR3 comprises 15 residues. Germline CDR1 and CDR2: PRHDT and FYEKMQ (reference sequence). As DNA, the CDR3 is TGTGCCAGCAGCTTAGCGGCAGGGCCCACAGATACGCAGTATTTT. Amino acid sequence: CASSLAAGPTDTQYF.

There are a few counts of this clone. The chain joins TRBV28 to TRBJ2-7; TRBD1 agrees at 9 bases. V dropped 5 bases and J dropped 3; count of bases not matched to a gene: 14. CDR1 MDHEN and CDR2 SYDVKM come from the germline V gene. The CDR3 loop spans 17 amino acids. CDR3 coding DNA: TGTGCCAGCAGTAAGCAACTCCCCGGGACAGGGAACTACGAGCAGTACTTC. Residues: CASSKQLPGTGNYEQYF.

The CDR3 coding sequence is TGTGCCAGCAGCCCCAGGGCGGGGGGCTGGAACTATGGCTACACCTTC. Protein: CASSPRAGGWNYGYTF. V is TRBV7-6 and J is TRBJ1-2, with TRBD1 as a possible D gene (6 bases). V lost 5 bases and J 2 bases, leaving 18 bases between the germline ends. The CDR3 loop spans 16 amino acids. Germline V gene lookup returns CDR1 SGHVS and CDR2 FNYEAQ.

Only one count was recorded for this clone. The chain joins TRBV6-5 to TRBJ2-7; 10 bases agree with TRBD1. Germline V CDR1 and CDR2: MNHEY, SVGAGI. The V and J ends lost 8 bases and 5 bases, in that order; junction bases with no gene match: 12. This CDR3 is built from 15 residues. CDR3: CASGLAGGQGNEQYF. The CDR3 DNA reads as TGTGCCAGCGGACTGGCGGGGGGACAGGGGAACGAGCAGTACTTC.